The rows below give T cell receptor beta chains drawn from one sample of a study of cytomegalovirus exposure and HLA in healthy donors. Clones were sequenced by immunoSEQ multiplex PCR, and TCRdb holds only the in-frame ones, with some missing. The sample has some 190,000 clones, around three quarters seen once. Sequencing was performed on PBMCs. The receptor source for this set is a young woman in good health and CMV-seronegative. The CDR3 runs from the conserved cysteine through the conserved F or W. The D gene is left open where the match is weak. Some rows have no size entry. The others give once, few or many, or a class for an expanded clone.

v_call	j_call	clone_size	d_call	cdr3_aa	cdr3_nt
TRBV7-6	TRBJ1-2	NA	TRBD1	CASSPGTAPNYGYTF	TGTGCCAGCAGCCCAGGGACAGCACCTAACTATGGCTACACCTTC
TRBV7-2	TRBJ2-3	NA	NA	CASSFSYSTDTQYF	TGTGCCAGCAGCTTTTCCTACTCGACAGATACGCAGTATTTT
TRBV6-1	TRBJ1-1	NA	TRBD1	CASTLQGMGTEAFF	TGTGCCAGCACTTTACAGGGGATGGGCACTGAAGCTTTCTTT
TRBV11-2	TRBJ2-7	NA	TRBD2	CASSPGSGGYEQYF	TGTGCCAGCAGCCCGGGTAGCGGGGGATACGAGCAGTACTTC
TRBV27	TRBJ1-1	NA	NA	CASSFPRTDQNTEAFF	TGTGCCAGCAGTTTTCCAAGGACAGATCAGAACACTGAAGCTTTCTTT
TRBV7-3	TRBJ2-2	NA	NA	CASSPRGAGELFF	TGTGCCAGCAGCCCGAGAGGAGCCGGGGAGCTGTTTTTT
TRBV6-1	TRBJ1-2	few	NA	CASSEARGYGYTF	TGTGCCAGCAGTGAAGCAAGGGGCTATGGCTACACCTTC
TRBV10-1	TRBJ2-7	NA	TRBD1	CASSYGTGVTYEQYF	TGCGCCAGCAGTTACGGGACAGGGGTTACCTACGAGCAGTACTTC
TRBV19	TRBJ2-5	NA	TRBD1	CASSLGGTVNQETQYF	TGTGCCAGTAGTTTGGGTGGGACAGTGAACCAAGAGACCCAGTACTTC
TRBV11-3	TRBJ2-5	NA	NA	CASSKEVGGQETQYF	TGTGCCAGCAGCAAGGAGGTCGGGGGCCAAGAGACCCAGTACTTC
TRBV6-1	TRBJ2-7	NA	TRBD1	CASSRVGQGVQQYF	TGTGCCAGCAGCCGGGTGGGACAGGGGGTTCAGCAGTACTTC
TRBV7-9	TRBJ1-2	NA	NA	CASTPSLQGKGGYTF	TGTGCCAGCACCCCATCTCTGCAGGGAAAGGGTGGCTACACCTTC
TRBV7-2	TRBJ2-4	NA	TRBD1	CASSLASQGAAKNIQYF	TGTGCCAGCAGCTTAGCCAGTCAGGGGGCCGCCAAAAACATTCAGTACTTC
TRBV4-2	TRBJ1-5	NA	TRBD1	CASSQVWDRDYSNQPQHF	TGTGCCAGCAGCCAAGTCTGGGACAGGGATTATAGCAATCAGCCCCAGCATTTT
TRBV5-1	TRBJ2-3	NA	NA	CASSLEVSGLDTQYF	TGCGCCAGCAGCTTGGAGGTTAGCGGATTAGATACGCAGTATTTT
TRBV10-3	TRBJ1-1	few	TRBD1	CAISRDSTKAFF	TGTGCCATCAGCAGGGACAGCACCAAAGCTTTCTTT
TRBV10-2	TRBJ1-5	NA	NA	CASSDHFQARNQPQHF	TGCGCCAGCAGTGATCATTTCCAGGCTCGCAATCAGCCCCAGCATTTT
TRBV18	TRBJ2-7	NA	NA	CASSPLGSSSYEQYF	TGTGCCAGCTCACCTCTGGGGAGTTCCTCCTACGAGCAGTACTTC
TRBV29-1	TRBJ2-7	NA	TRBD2	CSVPGTSGGASYEQYF	TGCAGCGTCCCCGGGACTAGCGGGGGGGCCTCCTACGAGCAGTACTTC
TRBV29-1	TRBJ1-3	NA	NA	CSAARGASGNTIYF	TGCAGCGCGGCTCGGGGGGCATCTGGAAACACCATATATTTT
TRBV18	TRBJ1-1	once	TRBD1	CASSPGTGEETEAFF	TGTGCCAGCTCACCGGGGACAGGGGAAGAAACTGAAGCTTTCTTT
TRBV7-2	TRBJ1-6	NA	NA	CASSLGRAYNSPLHF	TGTGCCAGCAGCTTAGGACGGGCCTATAATTCACCCCTCCACTTT